Listed below are T cell receptor beta chains from one sample, sequenced in a study of cytomegalovirus exposure and HLA in healthy donors. Only in-frame clones appear in the TCRdb table, and some are missing; sequencing was by immunoSEQ multiplex PCR. The table for this sample gives 100,000 to 150,000 clones. Sequenced: PBMCs. The receptors come from a middle-aged woman in good health and CMV-seropositive. The CDR3 runs from the conserved cysteine through the conserved F or W. The order of the fields is V gene, J gene, CDR3 protein.

TRBV6-1	TRBJ2-5	CASRPRLGGGETQYF
TRBV6-1	TRBJ1-2	CASSEGQGAITYGYTF
TRBV6-1	TRBJ2-2	CASSEPTGVNTGELFF
TRBV11-1	TRBJ2-2	CASSPFRELIGELFF
TRBV27	TRBJ2-3	CASRPGVDSGSLTDTQYF
TRBV29-1	TRBJ2-3	CSVLGVGGFTDTQYF
TRBV10-1	TRBJ2-1	CASSEDSRTYNEQFF
TRBV2	TRBJ1-2	CASSRDSSGYTF
TRBV7-9	TRBJ2-1	CASSLPTAGSGRAREQFF
TRBV19	TRBJ1-2	CASSPAAGYGYTF
TRBV6-5	TRBJ1-5	CASSYSRNQPQHF
TRBV6-6	TRBJ1-5	CASSLQGVPQPQHF
TRBV5-1	TRBJ2-7	CASSLGPSFTYEQYF
TRBV19	TRBJ1-2	CASRNREEDYGYTF
TRBV7-9	TRBJ2-1	CASSGTPSYNEQFF
TRBV2	TRBJ2-7	CASSFITGAGSEQYF
TRBV21-1	TRBJ1-1	CARAGRITEAFF
TRBV30	-	CALHSGRFSYEQYF
TRBV5-4	TRBJ2-2	CASSRTSNTGELFF
TRBV6-1	TRBJ2-7	CASSSGQGGLEQYF
TRBV29-1	TRBJ2-3	CSVPEGAASGVADTQYF
TRBV19	TRBJ1-4	CASSTARTDWSEKLFF
TRBV29-1	TRBJ2-3	CSVREATDTQYF
TRBV27	TRBJ2-7	CASSSLLGHYEQYF
TRBV5-6	TRBJ2-1	CASQGNEQFF
TRBV5-6	TRBJ2-5	CASSLKRTSVQETQYF
TRBV4-1	TRBJ1-2	CASSQEGQYGYTF
TRBV18	TRBJ2-5	CASSTLSGKETQYF
TRBV7-9	TRBJ1-2	CASSLDSLAQYGYTF
TRBV28	TRBJ2-5	CASSTASGRYTTQYF
TRBV7-2	TRBJ2-1	CASSLPYKDSEQFF
TRBV6-1	TRBJ2-2	CASSESGLRDTGELFF
TRBV30	TRBJ1-2	CAWRGGQGGYTF
TRBV7-3	TRBJ2-7	CASSFGTSGSGDEQYF
TRBV7-2	TRBJ2-7	CASSPDYYEQYF
TRBV13	TRBJ2-1	CASSPPTLLAASNNEQFF
TRBV27	TRBJ2-7	CASTPEAGGWYEQYF
TRBV6-5	TRBJ1-5	CASSYSYRAGNQPQHF
TRBV5-1	TRBJ2-7	CGEGQGSYEQYF
TRBV7-9	TRBJ2-7	CASSSSTSYEQYF
TRBV29-1	TRBJ2-7	CSVGRRLSYEQYF
TRBV7-8	TRBJ2-7	CASSSEVTSRAYEQYF
TRBV7-2	TRBJ2-7	CASSLEGQRREQYF
TRBV27	TRBJ1-1	CASSTDRGASEAFF
TRBV5-6	TRBJ1-2	CASSLGGLDYGYTF
TRBV7-3	TRBJ2-1	CASSPAGGYNEQFF